Presented here are 20 T cell receptor beta chains from one specimen sequenced in a study of shared clonotypes between healthy human individuals. The method was immunoSEQ multiplex PCR; TCRdb's version includes in-frame clones alone and lacks a portion of them. This sample has some 2,400,000 clones, with approximately 94% found just once. What was sequenced was naive CD4+ T cells sorted from blood. Subset described: CD45RA+ positively selected. The receptors shown here come from a young man in good health.

The chain combines TRBV30 with TRBJ1-2; the D gene is possibly TRBD1 (6 bases). The germline CDR1 and CDR2 sequences are GTSNPN and SVGIG (reference sequence). The length of the CDR3 is 15 residues. The V gene lost 6 bases and the J gene lost 4 bases, with 21 bases spanning the gap. For the CDR3, the DNA is TGTGCCTGCACTCACGCCAAGGGGGGGCTCTATGGCTACACCTTC. Protein product: CACTHAKGGLYGYTF.

This clone is a singleton in its sample. Other DNA sequences in the same sample also yield this CDR3. The V call is TRBV6-5, the J call TRBJ1-5, with 11 bases identical to TRBD1. V shed 6 bases, J shed 4 bases, and the junction held 2 bases outside the gene matches. The germline gives CDR1 MNHEY, CDR2 SVGAGI. This CDR3 is 14 amino acids long. In DNA form, the CDR3 reads TGTGCCAGCAGAGGGACAGGGGGTAATCAGCCCCAGCATTTT. As protein: CASRGTGGNQPQHF.

V gene TRBV7-9 combines with J gene TRBJ2-7; unclear D gene. The germline gives CDR1 SEHNR, CDR2 FQNEAQ (reference sequence). There are 14 residues in the CDR3. With 5 bases removed from V and 0 bases from J, the gap between germline ends came to 11 bases. CDR3 amino acids: CASSTQQSSYEQYF. CDR3 bases: TGTGCCAGCAGCACACAACAGAGCTCCTACGAGCAGTACTTC. The full variable domain, its missing parts supplied by reference TRBV7-9 and TRBJ2-7, is DTGVSQNPRHKITKRGQNVTFRCDPISEHNRLYWYRQTLGQGPEFLTYFQNEAQLEKSRLLSDRFSAERPKGSFSTLEIQRTEQGDSAMYLCASSTQQSSYEQYFGPGTRLTVT.

The chain links TRBV4-3 to TRBJ2-5; 9 positions agree with TRBD2. The germline gives CDR1 LGHNA, CDR2 YSLEER. The J segment lost 1 base and the V segment lost 3 bases, leaving 6 bases of the junction unmatched. The CDR3 runs to 16 residues. This CDR3 is CASSHSGLASQETQYF. CDR3 coding DNA: TGCGCCAGCAGCCACAGTGGACTAGCGAGCCAAGAGACCCAGTACTTC.

The V and J genes are TRBV5-1 and TRBJ1-1; 10 bases map to TRBD1. The CDR3 has 16 amino acids. Trimming cost V 4 bases and J 4 bases; bases outside gene matches: 10. Germline V lookup: CDR1 SGHRS, CDR2 YFSETQ. This CDR3 reads CASSPDRGGLGTEAFF. The CDR3 DNA is TGCGCCAGCAGCCCGGACAGGGGGGGTCTCGGCACTGAAGCTTTCTTT.

The chain combines TRBV9 with TRBJ2-3; D is possibly TRBD1 or TRBD2 (5 bases each). Germline V gene sequence: CDR1 SGDLS, CDR2 YYNGEE. The CDR3 covers 15 residues. Trimming shortened V by 2 bases and J by 2 bases, and 12 bases separated the two germline ends. In DNA form, the CDR3 reads TGTGCCAGCAGCGTCCGGGACGGAATCACAGATACGCAGTATTTT. Its protein is CASSVRDGITDTQYF.

J is TRBJ2-7 and V is TRBV7-9; TRBD1 matches at 7 bases. The CDR3 has 14 residues. Unmatched junction bases numbered 4, after V lost 5 bases and J lost 0 bases. Germline assignment: CDR1 SEHNR and CDR2 FQNEAQ (reference sequence). CDR3 sequence reads: CASSPGQVSYEQYF. The CDR3 bases are TGTGCCAGCAGCCCAGGACAGGTCTCCTACGAGCAGTACTTC.

J is TRBJ1-4 and V is TRBV2; maybe TRBD1 (6 bases). Germline CDR1 and CDR2: SNHLY and FYNNEI. V was clipped by 3 bases and J by 8 bases, with 10 bases between them. CDR3 length: 13 residues. In DNA form, the CDR3 reads TGTGCCAGCAGTGATTTAACAGGGGAAAAACTGTTTTTT. Residues: CASSDLTGEKLFF.

The CDR3 protein is CASHGGGGYTF. The DNA for the CDR3 is TGTGCCAGCCACGGCGGGGGTGGCTACACCTTC. The V and J genes are TRBV18 and TRBJ1-2, with a tentative D call TRBD1 (5 bases). V was cut by 8 bases and J by 7 bases, with 11 bases left in between. In germline, CDR1 is KGHSH, CDR2 LQKENI. The CDR3 has 11 residues.

V usage is TRBV6-5 and J usage is TRBJ1-1, with 10 bases matching TRBD1. The V and J ends lost 6 bases and 5 bases, in that order; junction bases with no gene match: 3. Per the germline V gene, CDR1 is MNHEY and CDR2 is SVGAGI. CDR3 length: 13 residues. The CDR3 spells CASRRQGATEAFF. The CDR3 nucleotides read TGTGCCAGCAGGCGACAGGGGGCAACTGAAGCTTTCTTT.

The chain uses TRBV10-3 and TRBJ2-5, with D hard to call. V lost 0 bases and J lost 2, with 4 bases in between. CDR3 length: 13 amino acids. Germline V gene lookup returns CDR1 ENHRY and CDR2 SYGVKD. The CDR3 DNA follows: TGTGCCATCAGTGAGTCCCAGCAAGAGACCCAGTACTTC. Translation gives CAISESQQETQYF.

The chain uses TRBV27 and TRBJ2-7; 7 nucleotides agree with TRBD2. CDR3 length: 15 residues. Per the germline V gene, CDR1 is MNHEY and CDR2 is SMNVEV (reference sequence). V was clipped by 0 bases and J by 4 bases; unmatched bases: 6. The CDR3 DNA sequence: TGTGCCAGCAGTTTATCGACGGGAGGTGGTTACGAGCAGTACTTC. Encoded protein: CASSLSTGGGYEQYF.

The chain has TRBV5-1 and TRBJ1-6; D is possibly TRBD1 (6 bases). Between the trimmed V and J ends, which lost 4 bases and 4 bases, there was a span of 18 bases. This CDR3 has 17 residues. CDR1 is SGHRS, CDR2 YFSETQ, per germline. The CDR3 nucleotides are TGCGCCAGCAGCGCGACAGGTTCTCTACAATATAATTCACCCCTCCACTTT. Its translation is CASSATGSLQYNSPLHF.

The chain employs TRBV15 and TRBJ2-3, with TRBD2 matching over 13 bases. V dropped 3 bases and J dropped 0; count of bases not matched to a gene: 6. This CDR3 region has 18 residues. Germline assignment: CDR1 LNHNV and CDR2 YYDKDF (reference sequence). The CDR3 region has the DNA TGTGCCACCAGCAGGGGACTAGCGGGGTTCCTTAGCACAGATACGCAGTATTTT. Translating it yields CATSRGLAGFLSTDTQYF.

The CDR3 region has the DNA TGTGCCTGGAGTCCAGGGGGGTTTAGCAATCAGCCCCAGCATTTT. Amino acids: CAWSPGGFSNQPQHF. The rearrangement uses TRBV30 and TRBJ1-5, with 7 bases that match TRBD1. The CDR3 extends over 15 amino acids. V trimming: 2 bases; J trimming: 0 bases; junction bases outside the gene matches: 4. Germline V gene lookup returns CDR1 GTSNPN and CDR2 SVGIG (reference sequence).

The chain combines TRBV18 with TRBJ2-2; D remains unclear. The CDR3 runs to 15 residues. Between the trimmed V and J ends, which lost 3 bases and 7 bases, there was a span of 15 bases. CDR1 is KGHSH and CDR2 is LQKENI in the germline V gene. The CDR3 DNA reads TGTGCCAGCTCACCCTTCGGACCCTCGGGCGGGGAGCTGTTTTTT. This sequence encodes CASSPFGPSGGELFF.

V and J are TRBV7-9 and TRBJ1-2, with D unresolved. V lost 4 bases and J 6 bases, leaving 9 bases between the germline ends. Looked up from germline, CDR1 is SEHNR and CDR2 is FQNEAQ (reference sequence). The CDR3 spans 12 residues. The CDR3 bases are TGTGCCAGCAGCTCGGTAGGAGATGGCTACACCTTC. It encodes CASSSVGDGYTF.

This chain connects TRBV27 to TRBJ2-1; D is ambiguous. V was clipped by 5 bases and J by 6 bases, with 8 bases between them. Germline values: CDR1 MNHEY, CDR2 SMNVEV (reference sequence). The CDR3 length is 12 residues. CDR3 coding DNA: TGTGCCAGCAGTATACCCCCCAATGAGCAGTTCTTC. Amino acid sequence: CASSIPPNEQFF.

The chain combines TRBV28 with TRBJ1-2; D might be TRBD1 (5 bases). The CDR3 covers 13 residues. V was pared by 3 bases and J by 3 bases, with 8 bases between. Germline V gene data show CDR1 as MDHEN and CDR2 as SYDVKM. The DNA for the CDR3 is TGTGCCAGCAGTTTCCCAGGGTACTATGGCTACACCTTC. As protein: CASSFPGYYGYTF.

There are a few counts of this clone. Other nucleotide sequences from this sample produce the same CDR3. The gene calls are TRBV5-1 and TRBJ1-2, with 8 bases lining up with TRBD1. The CDR3 is 13 residues long. Trimming cost V 0 bases and J 6 bases; bases outside gene matches: 1. CDR1 and CDR2 (germline): SGHRS, YFSETQ. The CDR3 sequence: CASSLGTGNGYTF. The DNA for the CDR3 is TGCGCCAGCAGCTTGGGGACAGGGAATGGCTACACCTTC.